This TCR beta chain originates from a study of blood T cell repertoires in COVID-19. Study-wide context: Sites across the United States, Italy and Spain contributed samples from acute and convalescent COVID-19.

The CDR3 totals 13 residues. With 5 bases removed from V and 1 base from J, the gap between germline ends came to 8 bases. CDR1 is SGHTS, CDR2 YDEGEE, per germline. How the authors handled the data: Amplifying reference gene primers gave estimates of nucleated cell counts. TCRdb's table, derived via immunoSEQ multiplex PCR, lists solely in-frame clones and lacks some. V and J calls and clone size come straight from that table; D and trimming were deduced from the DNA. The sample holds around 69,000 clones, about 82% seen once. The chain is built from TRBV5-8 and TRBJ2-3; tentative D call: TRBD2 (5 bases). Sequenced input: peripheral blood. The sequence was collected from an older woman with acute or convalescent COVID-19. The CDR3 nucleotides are TGTGCCAGCAGTAAGAGGGGCACAGATACGCAGTATTTT. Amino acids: CASSKRGTDTQYF.